Below, 25 T cell receptor beta chains from the same sample are listed, as sequenced in a study of shared clonotypes between healthy human individuals (dated by TCRdb to between 2020 and 2021). CD8 naive samples were CD45RO-negative cells positively selected for CCR7, giving a CD45RA+CCR7+ population that excluded TemRA cells. The method behind the library was the immunoSEQ multiplex PCR assay. TCRdb provides this immuneACCESS table in a form limited to in-frame rearrangements. Some clones are lacking; in checked studies, under half of them reflect an unresolved V gene, and why the rest are absent is not known. The sample profile shows about 2 million clones; approximately 95% of them were found once. 1.2% of the sample is taken by the ten largest. The sample consisted of naive CD8+ T cells sorted from blood. The cell subset or site label for this specimen denotes: CD45RA+CCR7+. The receptors originated from a young man in good health.

CDR3 amino acids: CSLPMGGEQYF. The CDR3 DNA follows: TGCAGTCTCCCCATGGGCGGCGAGCAGTACTTC. The V gene is TRBV20-1, the J gene TRBJ2-7; D is unresolved. V lost 8 bases to trimming and J lost 6 bases, with 14 bases between them. Germline assignment: CDR1 DFQATT and CDR2 SNEGSKA (reference sequence). There are 11 residues in the CDR3.

The chain uses TRBV20-1 and TRBJ2-5; D unclear. CDR3 length: 11 amino acids. Trimming cost V 2 bases and J 6 bases, with 7 bases left between them. Germline V lookup: CDR1 DFQATT, CDR2 SNEGSKA (reference sequence). In DNA, the CDR3 is TGCAGTGCTAGACAGGTACAGACCCAGTACTTC. This gives the protein CSARQVQTQYF.

This chain's CDR3 is CASSFLLAGGYNEQFF. The CDR3 coding sequence is TGTGCCAGCAGCTTCCTTTTAGCGGGAGGTTACAATGAGCAGTTCTTC. The V and J genes are TRBV7-2 and TRBJ2-1; 10 bases are shared with TRBD2. The CDR3 extends over 16 amino acids. Unmatched junction bases numbered 6, after V lost 3 bases and J lost 4 bases. Germline lookup yields CDR1 SGHTA and CDR2 FQGNSA.

The chain is built from TRBV5-6 and TRBJ2-4; D call uncertain. Deletions cut 3 bases from V and 9 bases from J, with 16 bases between. The germline CDR1 and CDR2 sequences are SGHDT and YYEEEE. CDR3 length: 14 residues. The CDR3 nucleotides are TGTGCCAGCAGCTGGCGTTTTGGGAACACCATTCAGTACTTC. Translating it yields CASSWRFGNTIQYF. The variable domain in full, with the rest retrieved from reference TRBV5-6 and TRBJ2-4, is DAGVTQSPTHLIKTRGQQVTLRCSPKSGHDTVSWYQQALGQGPQFIFQYYEEEERQRGNFPDRFSGHQFPNYSSELNVNALLLGDSALYLCASSWRFGNTIQYFGAGTRLSVL.

The chain joins TRBV5-4 to TRBJ2-7, with no clear D. CDR3 length equals 14 residues. Deletions cut 0 bases from V and 2 bases from J, with 9 bases between. The V gene's germline CDR1 is SGHNT and CDR2 YYREEE (reference sequence). The CDR3 sequence is CASSLGTEPYEQYF. CDR3 nucleotide sequence: TGTGCCAGCAGCTTGGGGACCGAACCCTACGAGCAGTACTTC.

This clone was detected only once. The gene calls are TRBV10-1 and TRBJ1-5, with unresolved D. Germline V lookup: CDR1 WNHNN, CDR2 SYGVQD (reference sequence). This CDR3 spans 17 amino acids. The germline V and J ends were trimmed by 3 bases and 0 bases, with 15 bases remaining between them. CDR3 DNA sequence: TGCGCCAGCAGTGATCTACCGGTGCTCGATAGCAATCAGCCCCAGCATTTT. This encodes CASSDLPVLDSNQPQHF.

In the case of this clone: The same CDR3 can be traced to other DNA sequences in this sample. The chain uses TRBV7-9 and TRBJ2-2; no definite D call. CDR3 size: 12 residues. Trimming took off 1 base at V and 7 bases at J, with 4 bases between the two ends. The V gene's germline CDR1 is SEHNR and CDR2 FQNEAQ (reference sequence). This chain's CDR3 is CASSLGIGELFF. The CDR3 region has the DNA TGTGCCAGCAGCTTAGGTATCGGGGAGCTGTTTTTT.

DNA for the CDR3: TGTGCCAGCAGTACCAAAGGACTAGCGGGGAGTACTAGCACAGATACGCAGTATTTT. Residues: CASSTKGLAGSTSTDTQYF. The chain is built from TRBV27 and TRBJ2-3, with 12 positions matching TRBD2. Germline values: CDR1 MNHEY, CDR2 SMNVEV (reference sequence). The length of the CDR3 is 19 residues. The V segment lost 5 bases and the J segment 0 bases; nucleotides outside the gene matches: 12.

The DNA of the CDR3 is TGTGCCAGCAGCCCCCCAGACAGCCCGTCCCCCAGTGGCTACACCTTC. Encoded protein: CASSPPDSPSPSGYTF. The genes are TRBV7-9 and TRBJ1-2, with D perhaps TRBD1 (5 bases). This CDR3 region has 16 residues. Germline loops: CDR1 SEHNR, CDR2 FQNEAQ (reference sequence). V was trimmed by 5 bases and J by 7 bases, leaving 23 bases between them.

The V gene is TRBV29-1, the J gene TRBJ2-3; 10 bases align to TRBD2. The CDR3 extends over 15 amino acids. Per germline, CDR1 SQVTM and CDR2 ANQGSEA. V was pared by 6 bases and J by 1 base, with 7 bases of the junction left unmatched. CDR3 sequence: CSVFTGTSGTDTQYF. Here the CDR3 DNA reads TGCAGCGTATTTACCGGGACTAGCGGCACAGATACGCAGTATTTT.

In this sample, this clone turned up once. The chain is built from TRBV5-4 and TRBJ1-1; tentatively, D is TRBD1 (5 bases). Per germline, CDR1 SGHNT and CDR2 YYREEE (reference sequence). The CDR3 contains 15 residues. V lost 0 bases to trimming and J lost 3 bases, with 12 bases between them. Here the CDR3 DNA reads TGTGCCAGCAGCTTGGCCAGTGGAGGGGACACTGAAGCTTTCTTT. Translation gives CASSLASGGDTEAFF.

The V call is TRBV13, the J call TRBJ2-7; D ambiguous. V dropped 3 bases and J dropped 4 bases, with 10 bases sitting between them. There are 13 residues in the CDR3. Germline CDR1 is PRHDT and CDR2 is FYEKMQ (reference sequence). The CDR3: CASSLGNKYEQYF. CDR3 sequence (DNA): TGTGCCAGCAGCTTGGGTAATAAATACGAGCAGTACTTC.

This chain joins TRBV5-4 and TRBJ2-5; D is possibly TRBD1 or TRBD2 (6 bases each). Per germline, CDR1 SGHNT and CDR2 YYREEE (reference sequence). The CDR3 spans 14 residues. Trimming left V 2 bases short and J 4 bases short, with 12 bases between. Here the CDR3 DNA reads TGTGCCAGCAGCTTATTTGGGGGGCGAGAGACCCAGTACTTC. It translates to CASSLFGGRETQYF.

The genes are TRBV28 and TRBJ1-1; D is perhaps TRBD1 (5 bases). Germline lookup yields CDR1 MDHEN and CDR2 SYDVKM. The length of the CDR3 is 14 residues. Trimming cost V 6 bases and J 3 bases, with 14 bases left between them. CDR3: CASRALGGDTEAFF. CDR3 sequence (DNA): TGTGCCAGCAGGGCCCTTGGGGGGGACACTGAAGCTTTCTTT.

With regard to this clone: Other nucleotide sequences from this sample produce the same CDR3. The chain employs TRBV5-6 and TRBJ2-7; 11 bases agree with TRBD2. This CDR3 spans 15 amino acids. CDR1 and CDR2 (germline): SGHDT, YYEEEE. J gave up 2 bases and V 4 bases, and 5 bases lay outside the gene matches. CDR3 nucleotides: TGTGCCAGCAGCCCCGGGACTAGCGGAACCTACGAGCAGTACTTC. This codes for CASSPGTSGTYEQYF.

The gene calls are TRBV4-1 and TRBJ2-3; the match to TRBD2 covers 8 bases. Germline CDR1 is MGHRA and CDR2 is YSYEKL. This CDR3 region has 15 residues. The trim removed 4 bases at V and 1 base at J, leaving 4 bases unmatched. This chain's CDR3 is CASSRAGDGTDTQYF. For the CDR3, the DNA is TGCGCCAGCAGCCGAGCGGGAGACGGCACAGATACGCAGTATTTT.

The chain uses TRBV11-2 and TRBJ2-1; 16 nucleotides align to TRBD2. CDR1 SGHAT and CDR2 FQNNGV come from the germline V gene. The CDR3 has 18 amino acids. With 1 base clipped from V and 4 bases from J, the junction kept 4 bases outside the gene matches. CDR3: CASSLAGLAGGLYNEQFF. The CDR3 region has the DNA TGTGCCAGCAGCTTAGCGGGACTAGCGGGAGGGTTGTACAATGAGCAGTTCTTC.

The chain combines TRBV6-7 with TRBJ1-1, with D tentatively TRBD1 (6 bases). TRBV6-7 belongs to the ORF category, with a function that is uncertain. The CDR3 has 14 amino acids. V lost 2 bases to trimming and J lost 4 bases, with 11 bases between them. In DNA form, the CDR3 reads TGTGCCAGCAGTTACAACAGGGTTGGCACTGAAGCTTTCTTT. This gives the protein CASSYNRVGTEAFF.

CDR3 sequence: CASSLSVAGGPEGNEQFF. The CDR3 DNA sequence: TGTGCCAGCAGCTTATCCGTAGCGGGAGGGCCGGAGGGCAATGAGCAGTTCTTC. The V gene is TRBV11-2, the J gene TRBJ2-1; 11 positions match TRBD2. Germline V gene sequence: CDR1 SGHAT, CDR2 FQNNGV. Losses at the gene ends were 2 bases for V and 6 bases for J; bases not matched to a gene: 12. The CDR3 contains 18 residues.

The V call is TRBV10-1, the J call TRBJ2-3; D is perhaps TRBD1 or TRBD2 (5 bases each). The CDR3 runs to 15 residues. V lost 3 bases and J lost 0, with 10 bases in between. Germline-derived CDR1 and CDR2 are WNHNN and SYGVQD (reference sequence). The CDR3 nucleotides are TGCGCCAGCAGTGATTGGGGGACCAGCACAGATACGCAGTATTTT. This sequence encodes CASSDWGTSTDTQYF.

This chain joins TRBV7-9 and TRBJ2-5; D is possibly TRBD2 (6 bases). This CDR3 comprises 18 residues. V was pared by 3 bases and J by 7 bases, with 27 bases between. Germline CDR1 SEHNR, CDR2 FQNEAQ (reference sequence). CDR3 DNA: TGTGCCAGCAGCTTGGGGGGATTTGGCAGTTCTATCGAAGGGACCCAGTACTTC. Protein sequence: CASSLGGFGSSIEGTQYF.

The chain carries TRBV5-6 and TRBJ1-2; TRBD1 matches 11 bases. The germline CDR1 and CDR2 sequences are SGHDT and YYEEEE. This CDR3 has 15 residues. With V trimmed by 4 bases and J by 6 bases, 8 bases remained unmatched. In DNA form, the CDR3 reads TGTGCCAGCAGCCAGGGACAGGGGGGAACGCATGGCTACACCTTC. This encodes CASSQGQGGTHGYTF.

J is TRBJ1-2 and V is TRBV27; 11 nucleotides align to TRBD1. Germline CDR1 and CDR2: MNHEY and SMNVEV (reference sequence). The CDR3 runs to 15 residues. The trim removed 5 bases at V and 6 bases at J, leaving 8 bases unmatched. The CDR3 DNA sequence: TGTGCCAGCAGTCTCTGGACAGGGGGCGGGAATGGCTACACCTTC. Its protein product is CASSLWTGGGNGYTF.

The V gene is TRBV4-1, the J gene TRBJ2-7; 11 bases are a match to TRBD2. J gave up 2 bases and V 0 bases, and 3 bases lay outside the gene matches. CDR3 length: 16 amino acids. Germline CDR1 MGHRA, CDR2 YSYEKL. Written as DNA, the CDR3 is TGCGCCAGCAGCCAAGAAGTAGCGGGAGGGCCCTACGAGCAGTACTTC. Translated: CASSQEVAGGPYEQYF.

The chain combines TRBV7-9 with TRBJ1-2, with D possibly TRBD1 on 6 matching bases. CDR3 length: 13 amino acids. Trimming removed 5 bases at V and 6 bases at J, with 13 bases between. The germline V gene has CDR1 SEHNR and CDR2 FQNEAQ (reference sequence). CDR3 bases: TGTGCCAGCAGCCGTGGGCCAGGGGATGGCTACACCTTC. This gives the protein CASSRGPGDGYTF.